The 24 T cell receptor beta chains in this list originate from one sample, sequenced in a study of Graves' ophthalmopathy and Graves' hyperthyroidism. The authors amplified TCR beta CDR3 regions, and they did so from RNA transcripts for repertoire sequencing. Second-round multiplex PCR followed a first-round RT-PCR using HTBI primers. MiXCR, run by TCRdb on the multiplex PCR reads, gives a single entry per CDR3 protein. The data contain around 1,200,000 distinct CDR3 sequences, about two fifths of them singletons. The sequencing sample was made of peripheral blood or thyroid tissue (not recorded which). The origin of the receptors is an adult man with Graves' hyperthyroidism.

This chain connects TRBV11-2 to TRBJ2-7, with 10 positions matching TRBD2. V lost 0 bases, J lost 4 bases, and 3 bases stayed unmatched. Germline assignment: CDR1 SGHAT and CDR2 FQNNGV. The CDR3 consists of 15 residues. The chain's CDR3 is CASSLDPSGGYEQYF. The CDR3 nucleotides read TGTGCCAGCAGCTTAGATCCTAGCGGGGGTTACGAGCAGTACTTC.

This clonotype has ten or more counts. The chain combines TRBV5-1 with TRBJ2-7, with 7 bases identical to TRBD2. CDR1 is SGHRS and CDR2 is YFSETQ in the germline V gene. V lost 6 bases to trimming and J lost 7 bases; unmatched junction nucleotides: 13. The CDR3 loop spans 14 amino acids. CDR3: CASTKEERGREQYF. The CDR3 DNA reads as TGCGCCAGCACAAAGGAGGAGCGGGGCCGTGAGCAGTACTTC.

This clonotype was detected a few times. V and J are TRBV13 and TRBJ2-7; D unclear. This CDR3 region has 13 residues. Germline V CDR1 and CDR2: PRHDT, FYEKMQ (reference sequence). V shed 5 bases and J shed 7 bases, with 15 bases lying between them. CDR3 region: CASSPRAPGEQYF. As DNA, the CDR3 is TGTGCCAGCAGCCCCCGGGCCCCCGGAGAGCAGTACTTC.

The J gene is TRBJ1-5, the V gene TRBV12-3 or TRBV12-4; D is ambiguous. The V and J ends lost 3 bases and 2 bases respectively, with 20 bases between them. The CDR3 runs to 18 residues. The CDR3 loop is CASSFSPTREGGNQPQHF. The DNA for the CDR3 is TGTGCCAGCAGTTTTTCTCCGACCCGGGAAGGCGGCAATCAGCCCCAGCATTTT.

The rearrangement joins TRBV9 to TRBJ1-2; TRBD1 matches at 9 bases. The CDR3 consists of 15 residues. Germline assignment: CDR1 SGDLS and CDR2 YYNGEE. V shed 5 bases and J 3 bases; nucleotides not matched to a gene: 8. CDR3 DNA: TGTGCCAGCAGTCTTAGCGGGACAGGGCACTATGGCTACACCTTC. This translates into CASSLSGTGHYGYTF.

The chain carries TRBV6-5 and TRBJ1-2, with D hard to call. The CDR3 spans 13 residues. CDR1 is MNHEY, CDR2 SVGAGI, per germline. V gave up 3 bases and J gave up 0 bases, with 5 bases separating them. CDR3 in DNA: TGTGCCAGCAGTTATACCCCTAACTATGGCTACACCTTC. It translates to CASSYTPNYGYTF.

The chain employs TRBV7-2 and TRBJ1-6; D is possibly TRBD1 (5 bases). Trimming cost V 5 bases and J 9 bases, with 20 bases left between them. The CDR3 is made up of 16 amino acids. Germline V gene sequence: CDR1 SGHTA, CDR2 FQGNSA. In DNA form, the CDR3 reads TGTGCCAGCAGCCCGTGGAGGGAAGGGACTCTTTCACCCCTCCACTTT. This sequence encodes CASSPWREGTLSPLHF.

This clonotype occurred many times. CDR3 amino acids: CASSFGATNEKLFF. CDR3 bases: TGTGCCAGCAGCTTTGGGGCAACTAATGAAAAACTGTTTTTT. V gene TRBV7-2 combines with J gene TRBJ1-4, with D hard to call. This CDR3 is 14 amino acids long. Germline V gene data show CDR1 as SGHTA and CDR2 as FQGNSA. V was trimmed by 3 bases and J by 0 bases, leaving 5 bases between them.

The rearrangement uses TRBV29-1 and TRBJ2-3, with TRBD2 as a possible D gene (5 bases). Per germline, CDR1 SQVTM and CDR2 ANQGSEA. The CDR3 covers 12 residues. Trimming took off 3 bases at V and 3 bases at J, with 7 bases between the two ends. CDR3 in DNA: TGCAGCGTTGAGTCGGGGACAGATACGCAGTATTTT. As protein: CSVESGTDTQYF.

In nucleotides, the CDR3 is TGTGCCAGCAGCGTGGGACAGCTAAGGAACACTGAAGCTTTCTTT. It translates to CASSVGQLRNTEAFF. The chain uses TRBV7-2 and TRBJ1-1; 7 bases line up with TRBD1. Germline CDR1 SGHTA, CDR2 FQGNSA. CDR3 length equals 15 residues. J gave up 1 base and V 5 bases, and 7 bases lay outside the gene matches.

This clonotype was seen a few times. Just one base apart from a much larger clone, this may be a read error. V is TRBV2 and J is TRBJ1-5; D gene unclear. Germline V lookup: CDR1 SNHLY, CDR2 FYNNEI. The CDR3 runs 13 residues. Trimming pared 5 bases from V and 4 bases from J, leaving 9 bases between. CDR3 DNA: TGTGCCAGCAGTTACTGGGAAAATCAGCCCCAGCATTTT. Translated: CASSYWENQPQHF.

As for this clonotype: A junction boundary mismatches the germline segment, possibly from a read error. The chain recombines TRBV10-3 with TRBJ2-1; 10 positions agree with TRBD2. CDR3 size: 16 residues. CDR1 is ENHRY, CDR2 SYGVKD, per germline. The CDR3 protein is CAISEWASGSYNEQFF. In DNA, the CDR3 is TGTGCCATCAGCGAGTGGGCTAGCGGGAGCTACAATGAGCAGTTCTTC.

This clonotype was observed a handful of times. The chain joins TRBV19 to TRBJ1-5; no clear D gene. This CDR3 contains 15 residues. CDR1 and CDR2 (germline): LNHDA, SQIVND (reference sequence). The V end lost 2 bases, the J end lost 1 base, and 9 bases lay between the germline ends. The chain's CDR3 is CASSIMGISNQPQHF. The CDR3 nucleotides read TGTGCCAGTAGTATAATGGGCATAAGCAATCAGCCCCAGCATTTT.

This clonotype was observed a few times. The CDR3 here is CASSQEEGLSSYEQYF. The CDR3 nucleotides are TGTGCCAGCAGCCAAGAAGAAGGACTAAGCTCCTACGAGCAGTACTTC. The chain carries TRBV4-2 and TRBJ2-7; possible D gene TRBD2, 6 bases. Trimming cost V 0 bases and J 0 bases, with 12 bases left between them. The CDR3 runs to 16 residues. Germline CDR1 LGHNA, CDR2 YNFKEQ.

This sequence joins TRBV27 and TRBJ1-1, with D hard to call. V lost 0 bases to trimming and J lost 4 bases, with 12 bases between them. The CDR3 is 15 residues long. Germline V lookup: CDR1 MNHEY, CDR2 SMNVEV (reference sequence). This CDR3 reads CASSLSGLLGTEAFF. The CDR3, as DNA: TGTGCCAGCAGTTTATCTGGGCTCCTGGGCACTGAAGCTTTCTTT.

Comment on this clonotype: The junction and the germline gene differ at one end; a read error may be behind it. The rearrangement uses TRBV4-1 and TRBJ1-5, with TRBD1 identical over 8 bases. Germline V gene sequence: CDR1 MGHRA, CDR2 YSYEKL. This CDR3 has 15 amino acids. The CDR3: CVSSLDRAAGQPQHF. As DNA, the CDR3 is TGCGTCAGCAGCCTGGACAGGGCCGCGGGACAGCCCCAGCATTTT.

The chain recombines TRBV20-1 with TRBJ2-2; no clear D. This CDR3 is 14 amino acids long. Trimming pared 5 bases from V and 0 bases from J, leaving 10 bases between. Germline CDR1 reads DFQATT; CDR2 reads SNEGSKA (reference sequence). CDR3: CSAFSVANTGELFF. Here the CDR3 DNA reads TGCAGTGCTTTTTCTGTCGCGAACACCGGGGAGCTGTTTTTT.

V is TRBV12-3 or TRBV12-4 and J is TRBJ2-7; tentatively, D is TRBD1 or TRBD2 (5 bases each). Trimming left V 6 bases short and J 4 bases short, with 19 bases between. The CDR3 sequence is 15 residues long. The CDR3 region has the DNA TGTGCCAGCAGCTTAACGGGACCGCAGGGATACGAGCAGTACTTC. Translation: CASSLTGPQGYEQYF.

This clonotype came up many times. The J gene is TRBJ2-6, the V gene TRBV20-1; D remains unclear. The ends were cut back, 4 bases at V and 2 bases at J, with 12 bases in the middle. There are 15 residues in the CDR3. Germline V gene data show CDR1 as DFQATT and CDR2 as SNEGSKA (reference sequence). The CDR3 spells CSAISRSTGANVLTF. DNA of the CDR3: TGCAGTGCTATTTCACGGAGCACTGGGGCCAACGTCCTGACTTTC.

This clonotype was picked up many times. The V and J genes are TRBV5-1 and TRBJ2-7, with a weak D call TRBD2 (6 bases). Germline CDR1 reads SGHRS; CDR2 reads YFSETQ. CDR3 length: 14 residues. Trimming cost V 4 bases and J 6 bases, with 17 bases left between them. For the CDR3, the DNA is TGCGCCAGCAGCAACCCCTCCGGGGGTAGCGAGCAGTACTTC. Its translation: CASSNPSGGSEQYF.

The CDR3 reads CSARGRDVDGYTF. The CDR3 DNA sequence: TGCAGTGCCCGGGGCAGGGATGTGGATGGCTACACCTTC. The rearrangement uses TRBV20-1 and TRBJ1-2; D may be TRBD1 (5 bases). The CDR3 length is 13 residues. Germline loops: CDR1 DFQATT, CDR2 SNEGSKA (reference sequence). Trimming pared 6 bases from V and 6 bases from J, leaving 17 bases between.

The genes are TRBV29-1 and TRBJ2-5; possible D gene TRBD2, 6 bases. V lost 5 bases to trimming and J lost 13 bases, with 14 bases between them. Germline CDR1 is SQVTM and CDR2 is ANQGSEA. The CDR3 totals 10 residues. In nucleotides, the CDR3 is TGCAGCGTTATACCGGGACTTGGGTACTTC. Translating gives CSVIPGLGYF.

This clonotype was seen at least ten times. The CDR3 reads CASSLRQGLNYGYTF. CDR3 nucleotide sequence: TGTGCCAGCAGCCTCAGACAGGGCCTTAACTATGGCTACACCTTC. The rearrangement links TRBV7-8 to TRBJ1-2; TRBD1 matches 7 bases. CDR3 size: 15 residues. The J segment lost 1 base and the V segment lost 5 bases, leaving 7 bases of the junction unmatched. Germline V gives CDR1 SGHVS, CDR2 FQNEAQ.

For this clonotype: A much bigger clone sits one base away, suggesting this may be a read error. The chain recombines TRBV7-2 with TRBJ1-6; TRBD1 matches 7 bases. V gave up 5 bases and J gave up 2 bases; unmatched junction bases: 6. The CDR3 sequence is 16 residues long. CDR1 is SGHTA, CDR2 FQGNSA, per germline. As DNA, the CDR3 is TGTGCCAGCAGCCTAAAAGGGACAGCCTATAATTCACCCCTCCACTTT. It yields the protein CASSLKGTAYNSPLHF.